The rows below give T cell receptor beta chains drawn from one sample of a study of T cells in Graves' hyperthyroidism and ophthalmopathy. TCRdb analysed the multiplex PCR reads with MiXCR anew, one entry per CDR3 protein. The table has 330,000 or so distinct CDR3 sequences, roughly 19% seen once. The sample comprised blood. The receptors here all came from a man aged 45-65 years with Graves' ophthalmopathy. Each CDR3 is given with its conserved first and last residue. The D gene is left open where the match is weak. Only some rows state a clone size, as once, few, many or a class for expanded clones.

>TRBV24-1|-|13|few|TRBJ1-4
TGTGCCACCAGTGATTTTCGGGTTGAAAAACTGTTTTTT
CATSDFRVEKLFF
>TRBV7-6|-|12|many|TRBJ2-5
TGTGCCAGCAGCGATAGCTCGGAGACCCAGTACTTC
CASSDSSETQYF
>TRBV4-1|TRBD1|15|-|TRBJ2-1
TGCGCCAGCAGCCACACAGGGGCGGTTAATAGTGAGCAGTTCTTC
CASSHTGAVNSEQFF
>TRBV7-7|-|13|few|TRBJ2-3
TGTGCTAGCAGCTTAATTGTGGCAGATACGCAGTATTTT
CASSLIVADTQYF
>TRBV24-1|-|14|-|TRBJ2-1
TGTGCCACCAGAAAACAGCCCTCCTACAATGAGCAGTTCTTC
CATRKQPSYNEQFF
>TRBV6-5|-|15|few|TRBJ2-7
TGTGCCAGCAGTTACGCCCAGGGCGGTGCCTACGAGCAGTACTTC
CASSYAQGGAYEQYF
>TRBV6-1|TRBD1|15|-|TRBJ1-2
TGTGCCAGCAGGACCGGGACAGCGCCTAACTATGGCTACACCTTC
CASRTGTAPNYGYTF
>TRBV5-6|TRBD1|13|-|TRBJ1-1
TGTGCCAGCAGCTTGGTACAGGGGCGGGAAGCTTTCTTT
CASSLVQGREAFF
>TRBV7-3|-|16|many|TRBJ2-5
TGTGCCAGCAGCCTAACGGAGGGAGGAAAGCAAGAGACCCAGTACTTC
CASSLTEGGKQETQYF
>TRBV28|-|12|many|TRBJ2-5
TGTGCCAGCAGTTCAGGGAAAGAGACCCAGTACTTC
CASSSGKETQYF
>TRBV6-1|-|18|-|TRBJ1-6
TGTGCCAGCAGTTATAACCGGCCGAGAAGCTCCTATAATTCACCCCTCCACTTT
CASSYNRPRSSYNSPLHF
>TRBV5-1|-|14|many|TRBJ2-3
TGCGCCAGCACCGTCGCGGACCCCACGGATACGCAGTATTTT
CASTVADPTDTQYF
>TRBV19|TRBD1|15|-|TRBJ1-5
TGTGCCAGTAGCCTTGGGACAGGGGGCGGACAGCCCCAGCATTTT
CASSLGTGGGQPQHF
>TRBV27|TRBD2|16|-|TRBJ2-1
TGTGCCAGCAGTGGGGGACTAGCGGGAGCGAGCGGTGAGCAGTTCTTC
CASSGGLAGASGEQFF
>TRBV28|-|14|-|TRBJ2-7
TGTGCCAGCAGTGACCGGGGCAGGGCCTACGAGCAGTACTTC
CASSDRGRAYEQYF
>TRBV24-1|TRBD1|14|-|TRBJ1-5
TGTGCCACCAGTGATACCAGGGGGGCCCAGCCCCAGCATTTT
CATSDTRGAQPQHF
>TRBV11-2|-|14|many|TRBJ2-5
TGTGCCAGTGGAAACGGAGGGGACTTGGAGACCCAGTACTTC
CASGNGGDLETQYF
>TRBV4-1|TRBD2|18|few|TRBJ2-3
TGCGCCAGCAGCCAAACGGGGACTAGCGGAAAATTCACAGATACGCAGTATTTT
CASSQTGTSGKFTDTQYF
>TRBV11-2|-|13|many|TRBJ2-3
TGTGCCAGCAGGGGACAAGCCACAGATACGCAGTATTTT
CASRGQATDTQYF
>TRBV9|-|12|-|TRBJ2-2
TGTGCCAGCAGCGCAGAAGTGAGGGAGCTGTTTTTT
CASSAEVRELFF
>TRBV28|TRBD1|17|many|TRBJ2-1
TGTGCCAGCAGTTTCCCAACCTTAGGACAGGGGACCAATGAGCAGTTCTTC
CASSFPTLGQGTNEQFF
>TRBV28|TRBD2|16|many|TRBJ2-5
TGTGCCAGCAGCGCTAGTGGTAGCGGGGTTCAAGAGACCCAGTACTTC
CASSASGSGVQETQYF
>TRBV20-1|-|16|many|TRBJ2-3
TGCAGTGCTTCACAGGTTCTCGACACGAATAGCGATACGCAGTATTTT
CSASQVLDTNSDTQYF
>TRBV7-8|-|14|many|TRBJ1-1
TGTGCCAGCAGCTTAGGACCTCTGAACACTGAAGCTTTCTTT
CASSLGPLNTEAFF
>TRBV6-6|-|13|many|TRBJ1-1
TGTGCCAGCAGTTACTTGGGGAACACTGAAGCTTTCTTT
CASSYLGNTEAFF
>TRBV28|-|13|many|TRBJ1-1
TGTGCCAGCGGGCACCACCTGAACACTGAAGCTTTCTTT
CASGHHLNTEAFF
>TRBV18|-|14|once|TRBJ2-7
TGTGCCAGCTCACCAGTTCCGGGAGTGTACGAGCAGTACTTC
CASSPVPGVYEQYF
>TRBV6-1|-|13|many|TRBJ1-3
TGTGCCAGCAGCTTGGACAGTGGAAACACCATATATTTT
CASSLDSGNTIYF
>TRBV3-1|-|14|many|TRBJ2-5
TGTGCCAGCAGCCAAGATCGGAGCGAAGAGACCCAGTACTTC
CASSQDRSEETQYF
>TRBV5-1|-|16|many|TRBJ2-1
TGCGCCAGCAGCTCTACGACGGGGGCCTTCTACAATGAGCAGTTCTTC
CASSSTTGAFYNEQFF
>TRBV3-1|TRBD2|15|few|TRBJ2-3
TGTGCCAGCAGCAGGACTAGCGGGGTCACAGATACGCAGTATTTT
CASSRTSGVTDTQYF
>TRBV28|-|14|-|TRBJ2-5
TGTGCCAGCAGTGGTGGGGGCGCGGGAGAGACCCAGTACTTC
CASSGGGAGETQYF
>TRBV15|TRBD1|14|-|TRBJ1-1
TGTGCCACCAGTCACAGGGGGGGGAACACTGAAGCTTTCTTT
CATSHRGGNTEAFF
>TRBV5-8|-|16|few|TRBJ1-6
TGTGCCAGCAGCTTGGGAGAACTGGTAAATTCTTCACCCCTCCACTTT
CASSLGELVNSSPLHF
>TRBV11-1|TRBD1|14|many|TRBJ1-2
TGTGCCAGCAGCTCATACGAGGACAGGGAGGACTACACCTTC
CASSSYEDREDYTF
>TRBV12-5|TRBD1|15|-|TRBJ2-3
TGTGCTAGTGCCGGACAGGTCTCTCCCACAGATACGCAGTATTTT
CASAGQVSPTDTQYF
>TRBV11-2|-|16|few|TRBJ1-3
TGTGCCAGCAGCTACGTGGTGGGGGGCGGTGGAAACACCATATATTTT
CASSYVVGGGGNTIYF
>TRBV5-6|-|13|-|TRBJ2-7
TGTGCCAGCAGCTTGACTCCTACTTACGAGCAGTACTTC
CASSLTPTYEQYF
>TRBV3-1|-|15|-|TRBJ1-1
TGTGCCAGCAGCCAAGTTGGGGGCCCATACACTGAAGCTTTCTTT
CASSQVGGPYTEAFF
>TRBV10-2|-|14|few|TRBJ2-1
TGCGCCAGCAGTGATCGACCCCAGGCCAATGAGCAGTTCTTC
CASSDRPQANEQFF
>TRBV2|-|15|many|TRBJ2-7
TGTGCCAGCAGTGTAGGGACGGGGAGCTCCTACGAGCAGTACTTC
CASSVGTGSSYEQYF
>TRBV9|TRBD2|18|-|TRBJ2-7
TGTGCCAGCAGCGCAAAGGGAGTAGCGGGAGGGCCTTCCTACGAGCAGTACTTC
CASSAKGVAGGPSYEQYF
>TRBV11-2|-|16|many|TRBJ2-2
TGTGCCAGCAGCTTAAAAAGACGGGAGCAAGGCGGGGAGCTGTTTTTT
CASSLKRREQGGELFF
>TRBV18|TRBD1|14|many|TRBJ1-2
TGTGCCAGCTCTATGGACAGGCCCAACTATGGCTACACCTTC
CASSMDRPNYGYTF
>TRBV10-1|-|13|-|TRBJ2-2
TGCGCCAGCAGTGATTCCCCCACCGGGGAGCTGTTTTTT
CASSDSPTGELFF
>TRBV30|-|11|many|TRBJ2-3
TGTGCCTGGAGTACAGGGGATACGCAGTATTTT
CAWSTGDTQYF
>TRBV5-1|-|15|few|TRBJ2-1
TGCGCCAGCAGCCGTAAGGAGAGTTCCTACAATGAGCAGTTCTTC
CASSRKESSYNEQFF
>TRBV28|TRBD2|15|many|TRBJ2-3
TGTGCCAGCAGTTTAGGCGGGAGGGCCGCAGATACGCAGTATTTT
CASSLGGRAADTQYF
>TRBV5-1|TRBD1|16|-|TRBJ2-6
TGCGCCAGCATAGACAGGGTAGGCACTGGGGCCAACGTCCTGACTTTC
CASIDRVGTGANVLTF
>TRBV28|-|13|many|TRBJ2-2
TGTGCCAGCAGGGGCGGGAACACCGGGGAGCTGTTTTTT
CASRGGNTGELFF
>TRBV18|-|12|many|TRBJ2-5
TGTGCCAGCTCACCAGCTAAAGAGACCCAGTACTTC
CASSPAKETQYF
>TRBV6-2/TRBV6-3|TRBD1|12|-|TRBJ1-2
TGTGCCAGCAGACAGGGGGATTATGGCTACACCTTC
CASRQGDYGYTF
>TRBV2|TRBD1|14|many|TRBJ2-7
TGTGCCAGCAGGAACCGGGACAGGGCCTACGAGCAGTACTTC
CASRNRDRAYEQYF
>TRBV11-2|-|15|many|TRBJ2-1
TGTGCCAGCTCGGCGATAACCGCGAGGATAAATGAGCAGTTCTTC
CASSAITARINEQFF
>TRBV3-1|-|15|many|TRBJ2-3
TGTGCCAGCAGTCCGAGGGAAATGAGCACAGATACGCAGTATTTT
CASSPREMSTDTQYF
>TRBV5-1|TRBD2|16|few|TRBJ2-3
TGCGCCAGCAGAGAACTAGCGGGAGGGACCACAGATACGCAGTATTTT
CASRELAGGTTDTQYF
>TRBV2|-|12|-|TRBJ2-7
TGTGCCAGCAGTGTCTTGGCCTACGAGCAGTACTTC
CASSVLAYEQYF
>TRBV15|TRBD1|20|-|TRBJ2-2
TGTGCCACCAGCAGAGATCACCTCGGGGGACAGGGGGCCGAAACCGGGGAGCTGTTTTTT
CATSRDHLGGQGAETGELFF
>TRBV12-3/TRBV12-4|-|13|many|TRBJ1-2
TGTGCCAGCAGCCTACCCCAGGCGGATGGCTACACCTTC
CASSLPQADGYTF